The present T cell receptor beta chain was sequenced within a study of CD8 T cells in ankylosing spondylitis. Whole-study results and caveats: It appeared that ankylosing spondylitis blood was characterized by a TCR beta motif of about 8 highly homologous variants.

Remarks on this clonotype: Its antigen remains unidentified.

Each CDR3 protein is one row after TCRdb ran MiXCR on the 5' RACE reads. The sample lists more than 200,000 distinct CDR3 sequences, more than 20% seen once, with approximately 0.61% in the top ten. The CDR3 extends over 16 amino acids. Unmatched junction bases numbered 8, after V lost 5 bases and J lost 0 bases. Germline V gene sequence: CDR1 SEHNR, CDR2 FQNEAQ (reference sequence). This TCR came from a male donor with ankylosing spondylitis or in good health (not recorded which). The chain recombines TRBV7-9 with TRBJ2-3, with 7 nucleotides matching TRBD1. The specimen was blood, either unsorted or a sorted T cell fraction (not recorded which). The CDR3 here is CASSALGQPSTDTQYF. The DNA for the CDR3 is TGTGCCAGCAGCGCGCTGGGACAGCCTAGCACAGATACGCAGTATTTT.